These 28 T cell receptor beta chains were sequenced from one sample in a study of blood T cell repertoires in COVID-19. Profiled with immunoSEQ multiplex PCR; TCRdb holds only in-frame clones, not every one. The sample contains a few hundred thousand clones, roughly 85% of which appear only once. The sequenced sample was PBMCs or T cells enriched from blood (not recorded which). The receptors were sampled from a man aged 30 to 39 who had recovered from COVID-19.

This clone was recorded once. The V call is TRBV7-8, the J call TRBJ2-1, with 11 bases aligning to TRBD1. Germline V gene lookup returns CDR1 SGHVS and CDR2 FQNEAQ. The V gene end was trimmed by 8 bases and the J gene end by 7 bases; junction bases not matched to a gene: 16. This CDR3 comprises 17 residues. The CDR3 sequence is CASSGQGVPGPRNEQFF. DNA of the CDR3: TGTGCCAGCTCGGGACAGGGGGTACCGGGACCCAGGAATGAGCAGTTCTTC.

This chain uses TRBV2 with TRBJ2-1; the match to TRBD1 covers 7 bases. Germline CDR1 reads SNHLY; CDR2 reads FYNNEI. This CDR3 is built from 13 residues. V lost 5 bases and J lost 4; bases outside the gene matches: 2. In DNA form, the CDR3 reads TGTGCCAGCAGTCTGGGACAGTACAATGAGCAGTTCTTC. Its protein is CASSLGQYNEQFF.

This chain uses TRBV7-3 with TRBJ2-7; D perhaps matches TRBD2 (6 bases). The ends were cut back, 5 bases at V and 6 bases at J, with 14 bases in the middle. CDR1 is SGHTA, CDR2 FQGTGA, per germline. This CDR3 is built from 13 residues. Here the CDR3 DNA reads TGTGCCAGCAGCCGTGGACCGCGGGGCGAGCAGTACTTC. It codes for CASSRGPRGEQYF.

Turning to this clone: A read error may produce the germline difference seen at one junction end. J is TRBJ1-1 and V is TRBV20-1; 7 positions match TRBD1. Germline assignment: CDR1 DFQATT and CDR2 SNEGSKA (reference sequence). The CDR3 extends over 11 amino acids. The CDR3 nucleotides read TGCAGTGCTAGAAGTGACAGGGATAGACACTTT. Protein product: CSARSDRDRHF.

This chain uses TRBV11-3 with TRBJ2-3; 8 bases map to TRBD1. Germline V CDR1 and CDR2: SGHNT, YENEEA. The length of the CDR3 is 13 residues. Germline trimming cut 5 bases from V and 9 bases from J; bases unmatched to any gene: 7. CDR3 nucleotides: TGTGCCAGCAGCGGCACAGGGGGTCAGACGCAGTATTTT. Amino acid sequence: CASSGTGGQTQYF.

The table lists this clone with a few counts. The chain recombines TRBV30 with TRBJ1-1, with a tentative D call TRBD1 (6 bases). The germline gives CDR1 GTSNPN, CDR2 SVGIG (reference sequence). This CDR3 region has 16 residues. Trimming left V 2 bases short and J 1 base short, with 17 bases between. CDR3 residues: CAWSQLGAAANTEAFF. The CDR3 DNA is TGTGCCTGGAGTCAATTGGGGGCGGCAGCGAACACTGAAGCTTTCTTT.

The gene calls are TRBV10-3 and TRBJ1-3, with TRBD1 identical over 8 bases. V lost 8 bases and J lost 0; bases outside the gene matches: 21. The CDR3 is 20 residues long. From germline, CDR1 is ENHRY and CDR2 SYGVKD. CDR3 region: CAIGRSPGQVLGSSGNTIYF. CDR3 in DNA: TGTGCCATCGGCCGATCACCGGGACAGGTTTTAGGATCCTCTGGAAACACCATATATTTT.

J is TRBJ2-2 and V is TRBV5-1; D is possibly TRBD2 (6 bases). The CDR3 consists of 13 residues. Trimming took 4 bases from V and 14 from J, leaving 18 bases between them. Germline V CDR1 and CDR2: SGHRS, YFSETQ. The CDR3, as DNA: TGCGCCAGCAGCCAAGACATTGCGGGGAGTCTGTTTTTT. Its translation is CASSQDIAGSLFF. The complete variable domain, with remaining parts taken from reference TRBV5-1 and TRBJ2-2, reads KAGVTQTPRYLIKTRGQQVTLSCSPISGHRSVSWYQQTPGQGLQFLFEYFSETQRNKGNFPGRFSGRQFSNSRSEMNVSTLELGDSALYLCASSQDIAGSLFFGEGSRLTVL.

This rearrangement joins TRBV18 to TRBJ2-1; unclear D gene. Germline values: CDR1 KGHSH, CDR2 LQKENI. The CDR3 covers 14 residues. V was trimmed by 4 bases and J by 6 bases, leaving 13 bases between them. Here the CDR3 reads CASSQSPRSNEQFF. CDR3 bases: TGTGCCAGCTCACAATCCCCCAGGTCCAATGAGCAGTTCTTC.

The chain carries TRBV9 and TRBJ2-1, with 8 positions matching TRBD2. The V segment lost 4 bases and the J segment 2 bases; nucleotides outside the gene matches: 14. Germline CDR1 reads SGDLS; CDR2 reads YYNGEE. The CDR3 is made up of 18 amino acids. The CDR3 DNA is TGTGCCAGCAGCAATGCCTACCACGGGGGGGCCGCCTACAATGAGCAGTTCTTC. Amino acid sequence: CASSNAYHGGAAYNEQFF.

CDR3 nucleotide sequence: TGTGCCAGCAGCGACCGGGACAGGAGGCAAGAGACCCAGTACTTC. This codes for CASSDRDRRQETQYF. The gene calls are TRBV7-9 and TRBJ2-5; 8 bases line up with TRBD1. The V gene's germline CDR1 is SEHNR and CDR2 FQNEAQ (reference sequence). V shed 5 bases, J shed 2 bases, and the junction held 7 bases outside the gene matches. This CDR3 is 15 amino acids long.

This chain links TRBV5-1 with TRBJ1-1; D uncertain. V lost 4 bases to trimming and J lost 0 bases, with 16 bases between them. The V gene's germline CDR1 is SGHRS and CDR2 YFSETQ. The CDR3 loop spans 16 amino acids. The CDR3 reads CASSRVFGLVNTEAFF. Written as DNA, the CDR3 is TGCGCCAGCAGCCGGGTGTTTGGCCTCGTGAACACTGAAGCTTTCTTT.

This CDR3 is CASSPYPTVNTEAFF. CDR3 nucleotide sequence: TGTGCCAGCAGTCCTTATCCGACAGTGAACACTGAAGCTTTCTTT. The chain employs TRBV27 and TRBJ1-1, with TRBD1 as a possible D gene (5 bases). Germline V lookup: CDR1 MNHEY, CDR2 SMNVEV (reference sequence). Between the trimmed V and J ends, which lost 5 bases and 0 bases, there was a span of 13 bases. The CDR3 sequence is 15 residues long.

The rearrangement joins TRBV7-8 to TRBJ2-1, with TRBD1 matching over 7 bases. CDR1 is SGHVS and CDR2 is FQNEAQ in the germline V gene. V lost 5 bases, J lost 8 bases, and 15 bases stayed unmatched. This CDR3 spans 16 amino acids. CDR3 amino acids: CASSPKQGSRLDEQFF. Written as DNA, the CDR3 is TGTGCCAGCAGCCCCAAACAGGGGAGTAGGCTCGATGAGCAGTTCTTC.

The rearrangement links TRBV6-6 to TRBJ1-1, with D hard to call. The V end was cut by 7 bases, the J end by 6 bases, with 15 bases between. CDR3 length: 13 amino acids. CDR1 is MNHNY and CDR2 is SVGAGI in the germline V gene (reference sequence). The CDR3 DNA follows: TGTGCCAGCACCCACGAGGGAACGGCTGAAGCTTTCTTT. Amino acids: CASTHEGTAEAFF.

This clone was recorded only once. The J gene is TRBJ2-2, the V gene TRBV13; 8 positions match TRBD1. Germline CDR1 and CDR2: PRHDT and FYEKMQ (reference sequence). The trim removed 6 bases at V and 1 base at J, leaving 10 bases unmatched. The CDR3 is 17 amino acids. This chain's CDR3 is CASSSSRGQENTGELFF. In DNA form, the CDR3 reads TGTGCCAGCAGTTCCTCCCGGGGACAGGAGAACACCGGGGAGCTGTTTTTT.

The CDR3 sequence: CASSPLAGPNEKLFF. The CDR3 region has the DNA TGTGCCAGCTCACCCCTCGCAGGGCCTAATGAAAAACTGTTTTTT. The chain employs TRBV18 and TRBJ1-4; the D gene is possibly TRBD1 (5 bases). The CDR3 consists of 15 residues. CDR1 and CDR2 from the germline V gene are KGHSH and LQKENI. V was shortened by 3 bases and J by 3 bases, with 11 bases between the two germline ends.

CDR3 nucleotide sequence: TGCGCCAGCAGCTTGGAGGCAGGGGGATCTACCGGGGAGCTGTTTTTT. Encoded protein: CASSLEAGGSTGELFF. The gene calls are TRBV5-1 and TRBJ2-2; 7 positions match TRBD1. Unmatched junction bases numbered 7, after V lost 0 bases and J lost 5 bases. Germline V CDR1 and CDR2: SGHRS, YFSETQ. CDR3 length: 16 residues.

The chain combines TRBV9 with TRBJ1-1; 7 bases line up with TRBD1. Germline V gene sequence: CDR1 SGDLS, CDR2 YYNGEE. V lost 0 bases and J lost 3; bases outside the gene matches: 5. The CDR3 consists of 15 residues. CDR3 nucleotide sequence: TGTGCCAGCAGCGTAGGAGGAGGGGGCGACACTGAAGCTTTCTTT. Protein product: CASSVGGGGDTEAFF.

This chain connects TRBV5-5 to TRBJ2-7, with 9 bases lining up with TRBD1. Germline V gene sequence: CDR1 SGHKS, CDR2 YYEKEE (reference sequence). The length of the CDR3 is 14 residues. V gave up 4 bases and J gave up 3 bases; unmatched junction bases: 5. The CDR3 sequence is CASSRQGGNYEQYF. The CDR3 DNA reads as TGTGCCAGCAGCAGACAGGGGGGCAACTACGAGCAGTACTTC.

DNA of the CDR3: TGTGCCAGTAGTTCCGGGGGGGCGACTAGCACAGATACGCAGTATTTT. Its translation is CASSSGGATSTDTQYF. The chain combines TRBV5-4 with TRBJ2-3, with 8 bases identical to TRBD2. CDR1 SGHNT and CDR2 YYREEE come from the germline V gene (reference sequence). J gave up 0 bases and V 8 bases, and 11 bases lay outside the gene matches. This CDR3 spans 16 amino acids.

In this sample, this clone turned up once. The rearrangement links TRBV4-1 to TRBJ2-5; 7 bases map to TRBD1. This CDR3 is built from 15 residues. Trimming took 3 bases from V and 2 from J; bases not matched to a gene: 6. Germline CDR1 and CDR2: MGHRA and YSYEKL. The CDR3 bases are TGCGCCAGCAGCCAGGGGACAGCATTTCAAGAGACCCAGTACTTC. It codes for CASSQGTAFQETQYF.

The CDR3 sequence: CASRAGAASTDTQYF. The DNA for the CDR3 is TGTGCCAGTAGGGCAGGCGCAGCTAGCACAGATACGCAGTATTTT. The genes are TRBV19 and TRBJ2-3; D gene unclear. Germline V gene data show CDR1 as LNHDA and CDR2 as SQIVND (reference sequence). This CDR3 region has 15 residues. V was shortened by 6 bases and J by 0 bases, with 13 bases between the two germline ends.

This clone was recorded only once. The rearrangement links TRBV24-1 to TRBJ1-2, with 7 bases lining up with TRBD1. The CDR3 is made up of 14 amino acids. The trim removed 0 bases at V and 7 bases at J, leaving 4 bases unmatched. Per the germline V gene, CDR1 is KGHDR and CDR2 is SFDVKD. This CDR3 is CATSDLDRAFGYTF. In nucleotides, the CDR3 is TGTGCCACCAGTGATTTGGACAGGGCCTTTGGCTACACCTTC.

The chain recombines TRBV5-6 with TRBJ2-3, with 9 bases that match TRBD1. CDR3 length: 15 residues. With 4 bases clipped from V and 1 base from J, the junction kept 4 bases outside the gene matches. Germline V CDR1 and CDR2: SGHDT, YYEEEE. The CDR3 loop is CASSGWTGGTDTQYF. The CDR3 nucleotides read TGTGCCAGCAGCGGCTGGACAGGGGGCACAGATACGCAGTATTTT.

This clone was recorded once. The chain employs TRBV2 and TRBJ2-4; D is ambiguous. Germline V CDR1 and CDR2: SNHLY, FYNNEI. The CDR3 loop spans 15 amino acids. V was clipped by 3 bases and J by 0 bases, with 9 bases between them. CDR3 region: CASSEAQVAKNIQYF. The CDR3 DNA sequence: TGTGCCAGCAGTGAGGCTCAGGTAGCCAAAAACATTCAGTACTTC.

The genes are TRBV5-1 and TRBJ2-1, with D perhaps matching TRBD1 (6 bases). V lost 9 bases, J lost 0 bases, and 16 bases lay in between. The CDR3 sequence is 15 residues long. Germline loops: CDR1 SGHRS, CDR2 YFSETQ. The CDR3 spells CATPGDRPSYNEQFF. CDR3 DNA sequence: TGCGCCACACCAGGGGACCGACCCTCCTACAATGAGCAGTTCTTC.

This clone occurred a few times. The chain combines TRBV15 with TRBJ2-6, with unresolved D. Deletions cut 3 bases from V and 0 bases from J, with 6 bases between. The CDR3 spans 15 residues. Germline V gives CDR1 LNHNV, CDR2 YYDKDF (reference sequence). The CDR3 loop is CATSRASSGANVLTF. Here the CDR3 DNA reads TGTGCCACCAGCAGGGCCTCCTCTGGGGCCAACGTCCTGACTTTC.